The clone carrying this T cell receptor (beta chain) came up many times. Antigen: not known. As part of library construction, unique molecular identifiers were attached to individual cDNA molecules. TCRdb reanalysed the 5' RACE reads using MiXCR and keeps one entry per CDR3 protein. The data hold 60,000 or so distinct CDR3 sequences, with approximately 12% observed a single time. V was shortened by 1 base and J by 5 bases, with 9 bases between the two germline ends. The germline V gene has CDR1 LGHNT and CDR2 FRNRAP. The CDR3 runs to 14 residues. These data originate in a study of early T cells in non-severe SARS-CoV-2 infection. Study-level background: It was bulk RNA from unsorted whole blood that was sequenced, and the chains were unpaired.

Whole-study findings and limits: The study's VDJdb matching favored anti-spike CD8 responses and missed private and CD4 specificities.

The sample taken for sequencing was whole blood. This chain connects TRBV12-5 to TRBJ2-1, with D unclear. This TCR was sampled from an adult who was a healthcare worker with PCR-confirmed SARS-CoV-2 infection or an uninfected control (not recorded which). The CDR3 DNA is TGTGCTAGTGGTTTGGAGGCGTACCACAATGAGCAGTTCTTC. Residues: CASGLEAYHNEQFF.